This TCR beta chain was recovered during a study of spatial heterogeneity in lung cancer. Study background: The average appearance count of each unique TCR and UMI combination in raw reads was more than 9.5.

Time point given: sample taken at primary tumor resection. Extraction of whole RNA from tumor, nontumor lung or frozen PBMC preceded unsorted sequencing. The donors comprised about 70 untreated early-stage non-small cell lung cancer patients. This clonotype was observed a handful of times. Every molecule of TCR cDNA had its own unique molecular identifier. TCRdb re-called the 5' RACE reads through MiXCR, storing one row per CDR3 protein. The repertoire holds about 92,000 distinct CDR3 sequences, with around 12% as singletons. The CDR3 extends over 17 amino acids. In germline, CDR1 is SGHTA, CDR2 FQGNSA. V was cut by 1 base and J by 3 bases, with 16 bases left in between.

The V call is TRBV7-2, the J call TRBJ2-1; unclear D gene. The receptor comes from a male donor with early-stage non-small cell lung cancer. The input for sequencing was PBMCs, taken at surgery. The CDR3 DNA follows: TGTGCCAGCAGCTTAGTGTTGACTCCCTCAGTCTACAATGAGCAGTTCTTC. It translates to CASSLVLTPSVYNEQFF.